The clone carrying this T cell receptor beta chain was detected a few times. This sample was included in a study of blood T cell repertoires in COVID-19. Whole-study context: Specimens from acute and convalescent COVID-19 originated in the United States, Italy and Spain. T cells, B-cell-depleted T cells, or PBMCs provided the cDNA or gDNA that served as material.

Germline-derived CDR1 and CDR2 are WSHSY and SAAADI. Losses at the gene ends were 4 bases for V and 7 bases for J; bases not matched to a gene: 10. The CDR3 loop spans 16 amino acids. Original analysis: Amplifying reference gene primers gave estimates of nucleated cell counts. TCRdb's table, derived via immunoSEQ multiplex PCR, lists solely in-frame clones and lacks some. V and J calls and clone size are those listed in that table; D and trimming were worked out from the DNA. Among over 100,000 clones listed, approximately 80% were seen once. The receptor was derived from a woman in her sixties or seventies with active or convalescent COVID-19. The gene calls are TRBV10-2 and TRBJ1-6, with 7 bases aligning to TRBD1. Material for sequencing was peripheral blood. CDR3 loop: CASSGVGDRFNSPLHF. In DNA form, the CDR3 reads TGCGCCAGCAGTGGGGTGGGGGACAGATTCAATTCACCCCTCCACTTT.